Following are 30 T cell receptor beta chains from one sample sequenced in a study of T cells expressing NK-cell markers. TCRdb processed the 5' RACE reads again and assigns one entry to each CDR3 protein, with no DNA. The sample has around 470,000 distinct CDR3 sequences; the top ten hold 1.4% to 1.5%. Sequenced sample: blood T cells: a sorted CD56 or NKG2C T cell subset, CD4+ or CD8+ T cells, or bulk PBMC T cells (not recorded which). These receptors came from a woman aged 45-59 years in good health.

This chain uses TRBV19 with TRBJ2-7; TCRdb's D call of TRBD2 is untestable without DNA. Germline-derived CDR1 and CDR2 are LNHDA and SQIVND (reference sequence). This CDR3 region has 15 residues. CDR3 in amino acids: CASSIESGRPYEQYF. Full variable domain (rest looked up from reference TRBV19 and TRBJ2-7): DGGITQSPKYLFRKEGQNVTLSCEQNLNHDAMYWYRQDPGQGLRLIYYSQIVNDFQKGDIAEGYSVSREKKESFPLTVTSAQKNPTAFYLCASSIESGRPYEQYFGPGTRLTVT.

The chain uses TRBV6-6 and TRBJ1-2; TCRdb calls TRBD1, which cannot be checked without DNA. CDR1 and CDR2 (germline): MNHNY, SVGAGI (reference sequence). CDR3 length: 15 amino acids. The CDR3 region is CASTETGQTNYGYTF.

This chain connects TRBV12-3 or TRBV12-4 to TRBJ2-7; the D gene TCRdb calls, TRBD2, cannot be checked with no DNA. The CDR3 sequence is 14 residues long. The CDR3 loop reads CASRRDGGSIEQYF.

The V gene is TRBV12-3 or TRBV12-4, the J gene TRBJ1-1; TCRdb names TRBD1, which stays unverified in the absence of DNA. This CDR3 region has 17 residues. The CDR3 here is CASSLKLGGTGFAEAFF.

The CDR3 here is CAWRGGGGPMHEQYF. The chain joins TRBV30 to TRBJ2-7; the TRBD2 assignment by TCRdb is unverifiable without DNA. The CDR3 extends over 15 amino acids. Germline CDR1 and CDR2: GTSNPN and SVGIG (reference sequence).

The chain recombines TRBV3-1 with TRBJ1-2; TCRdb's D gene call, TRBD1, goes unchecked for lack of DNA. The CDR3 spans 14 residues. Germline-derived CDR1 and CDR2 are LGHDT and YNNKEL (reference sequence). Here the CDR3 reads CASSPLAGNYGYTF.

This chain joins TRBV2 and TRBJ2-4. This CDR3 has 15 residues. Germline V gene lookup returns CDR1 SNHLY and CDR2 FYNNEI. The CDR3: CASRSPNLAKNIQYF.

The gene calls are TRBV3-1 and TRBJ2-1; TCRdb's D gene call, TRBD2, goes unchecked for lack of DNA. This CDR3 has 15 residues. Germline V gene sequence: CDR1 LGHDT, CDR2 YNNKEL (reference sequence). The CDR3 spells CASSQAPGSGNEQFF.

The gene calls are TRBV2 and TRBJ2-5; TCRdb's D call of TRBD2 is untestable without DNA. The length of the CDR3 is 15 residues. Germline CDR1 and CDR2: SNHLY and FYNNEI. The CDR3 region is CASSEGGRRGQTQYF.

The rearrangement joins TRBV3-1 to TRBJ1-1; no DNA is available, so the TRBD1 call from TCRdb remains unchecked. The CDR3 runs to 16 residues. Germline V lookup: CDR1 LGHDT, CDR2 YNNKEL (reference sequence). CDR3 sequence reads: CASSPYWGELNTEAFF.

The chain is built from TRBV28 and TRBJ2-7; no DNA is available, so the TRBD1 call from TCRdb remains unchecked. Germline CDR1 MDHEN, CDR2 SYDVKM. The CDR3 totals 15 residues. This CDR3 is CASSFPLGAVYEQYF.

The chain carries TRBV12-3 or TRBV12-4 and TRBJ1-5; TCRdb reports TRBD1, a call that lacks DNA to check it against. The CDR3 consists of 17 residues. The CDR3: CASSAPREGQGNQPQHF.

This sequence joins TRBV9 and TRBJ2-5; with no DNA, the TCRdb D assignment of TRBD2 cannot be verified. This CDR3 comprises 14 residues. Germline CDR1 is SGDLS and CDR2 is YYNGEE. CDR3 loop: CASSVGTSPETQYF. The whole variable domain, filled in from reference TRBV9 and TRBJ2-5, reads DSGVTQTPKHLITATGQRVTLRCSPRSGDLSVYWYQQSLDQGLQFLIQYYNGEERAKGNILERFSAQQFPDLHSELNLSSLELGDSALYFCASSVGTSPETQYFGPGTRLLVL.

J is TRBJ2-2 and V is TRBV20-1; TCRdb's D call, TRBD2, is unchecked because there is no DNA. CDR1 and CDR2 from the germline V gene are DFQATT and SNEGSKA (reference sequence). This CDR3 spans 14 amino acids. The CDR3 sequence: CSAPSSGTTGELFF.

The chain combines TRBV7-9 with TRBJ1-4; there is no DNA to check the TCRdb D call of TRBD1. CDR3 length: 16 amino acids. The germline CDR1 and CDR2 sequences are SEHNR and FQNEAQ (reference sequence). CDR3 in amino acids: CASSPYTGTGGEKLFF.

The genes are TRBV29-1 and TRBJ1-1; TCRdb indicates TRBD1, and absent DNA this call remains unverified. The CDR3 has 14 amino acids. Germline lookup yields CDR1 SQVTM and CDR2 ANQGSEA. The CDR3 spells CSVERGVGNTEAFF.

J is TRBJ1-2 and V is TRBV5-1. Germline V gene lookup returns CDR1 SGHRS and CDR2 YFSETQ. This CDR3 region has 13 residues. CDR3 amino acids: CASSPLELDGYTF. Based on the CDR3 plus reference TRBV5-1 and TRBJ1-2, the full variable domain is KAGVTQTPRYLIKTRGQQVTLSCSPISGHRSVSWYQQTPGQGLQFLFEYFSETQRNKGNFPGRFSGRQFSNSRSEMNVSTLELGDSALYLCASSPLELDGYTFGSGTRLTVV.

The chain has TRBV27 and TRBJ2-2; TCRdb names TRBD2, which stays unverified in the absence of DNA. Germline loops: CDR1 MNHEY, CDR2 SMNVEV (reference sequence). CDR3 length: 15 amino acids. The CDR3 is CASTWLAGITGELFF.

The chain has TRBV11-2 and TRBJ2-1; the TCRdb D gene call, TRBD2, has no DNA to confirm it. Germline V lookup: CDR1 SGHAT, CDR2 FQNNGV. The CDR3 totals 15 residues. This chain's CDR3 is CASSAEASAYNEQFF.

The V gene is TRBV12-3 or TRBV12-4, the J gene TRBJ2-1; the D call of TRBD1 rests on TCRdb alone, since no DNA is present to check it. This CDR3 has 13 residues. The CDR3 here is CASSLGKEDEQFF.

This CDR3 is CASSPWMGEYNEQFF. The J gene is TRBJ2-1, the V gene TRBV5-5; checking the TCRdb D call of TRBD2 is not possible without DNA. Germline V lookup: CDR1 SGHKS, CDR2 YYEKEE (reference sequence). This CDR3 is 15 amino acids long.

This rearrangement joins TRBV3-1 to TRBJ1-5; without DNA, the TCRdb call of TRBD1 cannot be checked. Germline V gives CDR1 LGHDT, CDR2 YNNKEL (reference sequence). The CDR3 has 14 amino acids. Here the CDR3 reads CASSQTTGRQPQHF.

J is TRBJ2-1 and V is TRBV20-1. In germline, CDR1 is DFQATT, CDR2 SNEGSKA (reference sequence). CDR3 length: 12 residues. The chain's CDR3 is CSARSLSSEQFF.

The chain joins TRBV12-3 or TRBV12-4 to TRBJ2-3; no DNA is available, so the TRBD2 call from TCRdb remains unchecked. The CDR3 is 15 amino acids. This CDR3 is CASSWTSGEVDTQYF.

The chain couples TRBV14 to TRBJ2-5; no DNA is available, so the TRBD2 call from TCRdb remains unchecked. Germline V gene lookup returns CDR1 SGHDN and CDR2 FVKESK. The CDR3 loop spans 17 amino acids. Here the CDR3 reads CASSPRGGPLGQETQYF.

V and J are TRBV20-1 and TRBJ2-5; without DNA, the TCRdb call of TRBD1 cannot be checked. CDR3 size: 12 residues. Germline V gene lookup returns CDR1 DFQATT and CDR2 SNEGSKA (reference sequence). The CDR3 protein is CSAGGLKETQYF.

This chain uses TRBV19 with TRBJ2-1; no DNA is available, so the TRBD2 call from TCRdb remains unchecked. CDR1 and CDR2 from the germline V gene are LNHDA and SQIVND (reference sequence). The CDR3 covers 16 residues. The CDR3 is CVTRATGLHSYNEQFF. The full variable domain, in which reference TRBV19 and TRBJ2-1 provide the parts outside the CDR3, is DGGITQSPKYLFRKEGQNVTLSCEQNLNHDAMYWYRQDPGQGLRLIYYSQIVNDFQKGDIAEGYSVSREKKESFPLTVTSAQKNPTAFYLCVTRATGLHSYNEQFFGPGTRLTVL.

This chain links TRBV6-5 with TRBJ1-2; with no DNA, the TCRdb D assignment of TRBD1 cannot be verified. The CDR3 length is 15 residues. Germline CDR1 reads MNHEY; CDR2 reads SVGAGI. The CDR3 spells CASSREGQGIYGYTF.

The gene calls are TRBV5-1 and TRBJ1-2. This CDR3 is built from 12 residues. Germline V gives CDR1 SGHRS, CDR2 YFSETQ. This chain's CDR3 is CASSLARDGYTF.

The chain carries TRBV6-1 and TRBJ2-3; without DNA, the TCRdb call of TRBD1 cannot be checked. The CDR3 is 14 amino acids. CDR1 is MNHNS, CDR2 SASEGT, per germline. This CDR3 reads CASSWRGPADTQYF.